The 21 T cell receptor beta chains listed next were all sequenced from one sample in a study of spatial heterogeneity in lung cancer. MiXCR, applied by TCRdb to the 5' RACE reads, yields one record per CDR3 protein. Of about 27,000 distinct CDR3 sequences in the sample, roughly 7% were seen once. As to time point: sample taken at primary tumor resection. Specimen: PBMCs, collected at surgery. Every receptor here comes from a male donor with early-stage non-small cell lung cancer.

This clonotype occurred many times. The chain recombines TRBV9 with TRBJ2-2; possibly TRBD1 or TRBD2 for D (5 bases each). CDR1 is SGDLS, CDR2 YYNGEE, per germline. The CDR3 has 15 amino acids. Trimming shortened V by 1 base and J by 15 bases, and 22 bases separated the two germline ends. The CDR3 DNA follows: TGTGCCAGCAGCGTAACGATACAGCCCTTGGGGGTGATGTTTTTT. Translated: CASSVTIQPLGVMFF.

The table lists this clonotype with many counts. The chain uses TRBV12-3 or TRBV12-4 and TRBJ2-3, with D possibly matching TRBD1 (5 bases). The CDR3 sequence is 15 residues long. The germline V and J ends were trimmed by 2 bases and 2 bases, with 11 bases remaining between them. The CDR3 is CASSLRQPFTDTQYF. The CDR3 coding sequence is TGTGCCAGCAGTTTAAGACAGCCTTTCACAGATACGCAGTATTTT.

This clonotype was seen at least ten times. The gene calls are TRBV15 and TRBJ2-2; a weak D match, TRBD2 (5 bases). There are 15 residues in the CDR3. Trimming removed 0 bases at V and 1 base at J, with 6 bases between. Germline-derived CDR1 and CDR2 are LNHNV and YYDKDF (reference sequence). This CDR3 reads CATSRDGGNTGELFF. DNA for the CDR3: TGTGCCACCAGCAGAGATGGAGGGAACACCGGGGAGCTGTTTTTT.

This clonotype was counted at least ten times. The V gene is TRBV3-1, the J gene TRBJ2-1; D possibly corresponds to TRBD2 (5 bases). Germline V CDR1 and CDR2: LGHDT, YNNKEL (reference sequence). Trimming pared 4 bases from V and 1 base from J, leaving 11 bases between. The CDR3 is 15 residues long. Here the CDR3 reads CASSRTRASYNEQFF. CDR3 bases: TGTGCCAGCAGCCGAACTAGAGCTTCCTACAATGAGCAGTTCTTC.

This clonotype was seen a handful of times. The rearrangement joins TRBV9 to TRBJ2-3; possibly TRBD1 for D (6 bases). The CDR3 runs to 15 residues. CDR1 and CDR2 from the germline V gene are SGDLS and YYNGEE. V was clipped by 2 bases and J by 2 bases, with 12 bases between them. CDR3 coding DNA: TGTGCCAGCAGCGTCCAGGGGCCTAACACAGATACGCAGTATTTT. Translation: CASSVQGPNTDTQYF.

This clonotype was seen ten or more times. The V call is TRBV28, the J call TRBJ1-2; a possible D gene is TRBD1 (6 bases). CDR3 length: 17 amino acids. Trimming left V 3 bases short and J 4 bases short, with 21 bases between. In germline, CDR1 is MDHEN, CDR2 SYDVKM. CDR3 sequence: CASSFPPGQPNAYGYTF. For the CDR3, the DNA is TGTGCCAGCAGTTTCCCACCTGGACAGCCCAATGCCTATGGCTACACCTTC.

The chain combines TRBV10-3 with TRBJ1-2; tentative D call: TRBD1 (6 bases). Per germline, CDR1 ENHRY and CDR2 SYGVKD. The CDR3 spans 18 residues. Trimming took 4 bases from V and 0 from J, leaving 21 bases between them. For the CDR3, the DNA is TGTGCCATCAGTGCAAGCGACTGGACAGAAGTAACTAACTATGGCTACACCTTC. As protein: CAISASDWTEVTNYGYTF.

This chain uses TRBV5-1 with TRBJ2-3; D is possibly TRBD2 (6 bases). V lost 5 bases, J lost 1 base, and 11 bases lay in between. The germline CDR1 and CDR2 sequences are SGHRS and YFSETQ. The length of the CDR3 is 14 residues. CDR3 sequence: CASSIGEGTDTQYF. CDR3 coding DNA: TGCGCCAGCAGTATCGGGGAGGGCACAGATACGCAGTATTTT.

This clonotype was seen more than once but under ten times. This chain joins TRBV29-1 and TRBJ2-3; possible D gene TRBD2, 5 bases. In germline, CDR1 is SQVTM, CDR2 ANQGSEA. The germline V and J ends were trimmed by 6 bases and 6 bases, with 22 bases remaining between them. The CDR3 has 15 residues. CDR3 sequence: CSVASSSRQADTQYF. The CDR3 DNA reads TGCAGCGTGGCTTCTAGCTCCCGTCAGGCCGATACGCAGTATTTT.

In its sample, this clonotype ranks as medium-sized. The CDR3 region has the DNA TGTGCCAGCAACCTAAGGACTAGCGGGGCTAATGAGCAGTTCTTC. Translating gives CASNLRTSGANEQFF. V usage is TRBV3-1 and J usage is TRBJ2-1; 12 bases map to TRBD2. V shed 7 bases and J 7 bases; nucleotides not matched to a gene: 8. CDR1 is LGHDT and CDR2 is YNNKEL in the germline V gene (reference sequence). The CDR3 runs to 15 residues.

This clonotype was detected many times. The chain couples TRBV20-1 to TRBJ1-2, with a possible D match to TRBD1 (6 bases). The CDR3 has 14 amino acids. V dropped 1 base and J dropped 2 bases, with 11 bases sitting between them. The germline V gene encodes CDR1 DFQATT and CDR2 SNEGSKA (reference sequence). The CDR3 DNA reads as TGCAGTGCTAGAGGATCCCAGGGGAACTATGGCTACACCTTC. Protein sequence: CSARGSQGNYGYTF.

This clonotype was seen ten or more times. The chain couples TRBV3-1 to TRBJ2-6; TRBD1 matches 7 bases. The trim removed 3 bases at V and 1 base at J, leaving 6 bases unmatched. This CDR3 has 17 residues. CDR1 and CDR2 from the germline V gene are LGHDT and YNNKEL (reference sequence). The CDR3 sequence is CASSQTGSLSGANVLTF. The CDR3 bases are TGTGCCAGCAGCCAGACAGGGAGTTTGTCTGGGGCCAACGTCCTGACTTTC.

The sample holds many counts of this clonotype. The rearrangement uses TRBV7-2 and TRBJ1-2; D is uncertain. Trimming took off 1 base at V and 6 bases at J, with 15 bases between the two ends. The length of the CDR3 is 15 residues. CDR1 is SGHTA, CDR2 FQGNSA, per germline. The CDR3 coding sequence is TGTGCCAGCAGCTTAGTCCCCGGCAGGAGCGATGGCTACACCTTC. It yields the protein CASSLVPGRSDGYTF.

The V and J genes are TRBV6-6 and TRBJ1-6; the D is unclear. Trimming left V 0 bases short and J 5 bases short, with 8 bases between. The CDR3 runs to 15 residues. Germline CDR1 MNHNY, CDR2 SVGAGI (reference sequence). CDR3 DNA: TGTGCCAGCAGTTACTCGACTGTTGATAATTCACCCCTCCACTTT. Protein: CASSYSTVDNSPLHF.

This clonotype was observed a few times. The CDR3 reads CASSLAGTGSNEQYF. CDR3 coding DNA: TGTGCCAGCAGCTTAGCGGGGACAGGGAGCAACGAGCAGTACTTC. This rearrangement joins TRBV7-9 to TRBJ2-7; 9 nucleotides line up with TRBD1. Germline V gene sequence: CDR1 SEHNR, CDR2 FQNEAQ (reference sequence). Trimming took 0 bases from V and 5 from J; bases not matched to a gene: 5. This CDR3 comprises 15 residues.

This clonotype was recorded many times. This chain links TRBV7-3 with TRBJ1-5; maybe TRBD1 (5 bases). This CDR3 contains 13 residues. CDR1 and CDR2 from the germline V gene are SGHTA and FQGTGA. Between the trimmed V and J ends, which lost 5 bases and 4 bases, there was a span of 9 bases. The CDR3 DNA reads as TGTGCCAGCAGCGTGGGGCTAAATCAGCCCCAGCATTTT. Residues: CASSVGLNQPQHF. Looking up the rest from reference TRBV7-3 and TRBJ1-5 gives the full variable domain: GAGVSQTPSNKVTEKGKYVELRCDPISGHTALYWYRQSLGQGPEFLIYFQGTGAADDSGLPNDRFFAVRPEGSVSTLKIQRTERGDSAVYLCASSVGLNQPQHFGDGTRLSIL.

This clonotype was found many times. The J gene is TRBJ2-1, the V gene TRBV20-1, with D unresolved. This CDR3 has 12 residues. Germline V gene sequence: CDR1 DFQATT, CDR2 SNEGSKA (reference sequence). V lost 6 bases to trimming and J lost 4 bases, with 10 bases between them. CDR3 in DNA: TGCAGTGCCCGAACTTCTTACAATGAGCAGTTCTTC. It codes for CSARTSYNEQFF.

This clonotype was recorded at least ten times. The J gene is TRBJ2-5, the V gene TRBV11-2; 7 nucleotides agree with TRBD2. With 6 bases clipped from V and 0 bases from J, the junction kept 13 bases outside the gene matches. There are 17 residues in the CDR3. Germline-derived CDR1 and CDR2 are SGHAT and FQNNGV. The CDR3 reads CASRGGRDYRYQETQYF. DNA for the CDR3: TGTGCCAGCAGGGGGGGTCGGGACTACCGTTACCAAGAGACCCAGTACTTC.

There are many counts of this clonotype. This chain uses TRBV6-1 with TRBJ2-7; TRBD1 matches 9 bases. The CDR3 has 15 residues. Germline V gene data show CDR1 as MNHNS and CDR2 as SASEGT. V lost 5 bases, J lost 3 bases, and 8 bases stayed unmatched. The DNA for the CDR3 is TGTGCCAGCAGTATTCCCGGGACAGGGCTCTACGAGCAGTACGTC. Translating gives CASSIPGTGLYEQYV.

This clonotype showed up many times. The chain is built from TRBV27 and TRBJ1-3, with no clear D. In germline, CDR1 is MNHEY, CDR2 SMNVEV (reference sequence). The V gene lost 10 bases and the J gene lost 0 bases, with 10 bases spanning the gap. The CDR3 is 13 amino acids. This chain's CDR3 is CATRAISGNTIYF. As DNA, the CDR3 is TGTGCCACGCGGGCAATCTCTGGAAACACCATATATTTT.

This clonotype came up many times. The chain is built from TRBV7-8 and TRBJ1-5, with 7 bases fitting TRBD1. This CDR3 spans 15 amino acids. Trimming at V came to 1 base and at J to 3 bases, leaving 3 bases not matched to a gene. CDR1 is SGHVS, CDR2 FQNEAQ, per germline. The chain's CDR3 is CASSLGDSHNQPQHF. The CDR3 DNA reads as TGTGCCAGCAGCTTAGGGGACAGCCACAATCAGCCCCAGCATTTT.